This TCR beta chain was recovered during a study of technical replicates of blood from several donors. Here immunoSEQ multiplex PCR was the method, and the copy in TCRdb shows in-frame clones only, minus some. The sample holds fewer than 85,000 clones, 90% to 98% seen once. The germline V gene has CDR1 GTSNPN and CDR2 SVGIG (reference sequence). Trimming took 3 bases from V and 3 from J, leaving 18 bases between them. The length of the CDR3 is 16 residues. The clonotype originates from a human donor in good health. The chain carries TRBV30 and TRBJ2-1, with TRBD1 as a possible D gene (6 bases). The sequencing input was T cells isolated from PBMCs. The CDR3: CAWSDPKTGYYNEQFF. The DNA for the CDR3 is TGTGCCTGGAGCGACCCGAAAACAGGGTACTACAATGAGCAGTTCTTC.